This T cell receptor (beta chain) appears in the sequencing data of a study of T cell repertoires in cytomegalovirus infection. Germline CDR1 SGHKS, CDR2 YYEKEE (reference sequence). This CDR3 comprises 13 residues. Trimming stripped 8 bases from V and 4 bases from J, with 13 bases between. Only a few counts were recorded for this clonotype. Its antigen is unknown. TCRdb passed the reads through MiXCR, listing each CDR3 protein once. Among about 920,000 distinct CDR3 sequences listed, roughly 30% were seen once. The clonotype comes from a human donor in good health (CMV status not recorded). Some clones in this sample may be carry-over from other donors' samples. The source material was cultured CD8+ T cells from PBMCs, sampled from culture after CMV antigen stimulation. V and J are TRBV5-5 and TRBJ2-1; tentatively, D is TRBD1 (5 bases). The CDR3 nucleotides read TGTGCCAGTAGGGGATTAACGTACAATGAGCAGTTCTTC. This encodes CASRGLTYNEQFF.